This T cell receptor (beta chain) was observed in a study of T cell repertoires in cytomegalovirus infection. About the research overall: From public TCR beta signatures came an indication of both CMV infection and matching HLA type.

MiXCR, run by TCRdb on the reads, gives a single entry per CDR3 protein. The repertoire holds around 350,000 distinct CDR3 sequences, 15% to 20% seen once, with around 10% in the top ten. This clonotype occurred many times. Its antigen is still unknown. Germline V gene sequence: CDR1 MDHEN, CDR2 SYDVKM. The CDR3 contains 15 residues. V dropped 5 bases and J dropped 5 bases, with 18 bases sitting between them. Overall study findings and caveats: HLA-C-restricted TCR beta clonotypes specific for CMV led the ex vivo response.

Sample: PBMCs. This TCR was recovered from a human donor in good health (CMV status not recorded). Some clones in this sample may be carry-over from other donors' samples. This sequence joins TRBV28 and TRBJ1-2, with a weak D call TRBD1 (5 bases). The CDR3 bases are TGTGCCAGCAGTGACTATACAGAAGGGACGTATGGCTACACCTTC. Its translation: CASSDYTEGTYGYTF.